The 3 T cell receptor beta chains reported below all come from one sample, sequenced in a study of blood T cell repertoires in COVID-19. The protocol was immunoSEQ multiplex PCR, while the TCRdb copy is restricted to in-frame clones and leaves out a portion. In the table there are about 200,000 clones, about 90% of which are singletons. The sequenced material came from peripheral blood. The receptors originated from a woman in her sixties or seventies with acute or convalescent COVID-19.

V is TRBV12-3 or TRBV12-4 and J is TRBJ1-2; D uncertain. This CDR3 spans 13 amino acids. V was cut by 6 bases and J by 4 bases, with 12 bases left in between. The CDR3: CASSPLRGYGYTF. The CDR3 DNA follows: TGTGCCAGCAGCCCCCTGCGTGGCTATGGCTACACCTTC.

This clone appeared once. J is TRBJ1-5 and V is TRBV5-6; 9 bases align to TRBD1. V was pared by 0 bases and J by 6 bases, with 7 bases of the junction left unmatched. Germline loops: CDR1 SGHDT, CDR2 YYEEEE. This CDR3 is built from 16 residues. CDR3 in amino acids: CASSLAMGQGGQPQHF. The CDR3 bases are TGTGCCAGCAGCTTGGCTATGGGACAGGGTGGTCAGCCCCAGCATTTT.

The V call is TRBV7-2, the J call TRBJ2-2; D is ambiguous. Trimming pared 1 base from V and 4 bases from J, leaving 10 bases between. The CDR3 runs 15 residues. Germline V CDR1 and CDR2: SGHTA, FQGNSA. The CDR3 region has the DNA TGTGCCAGCAGCTTAGTCCCGGGTGGCACCGGGGAGCTGTTTTTT. Translating gives CASSLVPGGTGELFF.